This record concerns one T cell receptor beta chain sequence. What it binds is not known. CD4+ cell separation produced CD45RA+ naive and CD45RA-negative memory subsets. Generated by immunoSEQ multiplex PCR, the TCRdb table keeps only in-frame clones and is missing some. The data contain roughly 2,300,000 clones, 85% to 95% of them singletons. This specimen belongs to a study of shared clonotypes between healthy human individuals. The study, taken as a whole, reports: Clonotype sharing across a handful of donors was observed for roughly 5% of naive CD4 clonotypes. Researchers found naive subsets generally carried larger estimated richness than memory subsets. Relative to their counterparts shared across all four donors, non-shared clonotypes exhibited diminished generation probabilities.

Germline-derived CDR1 and CDR2 are DFQATT and SNEGSKA (reference sequence). The CDR3 runs to 11 residues. Trimming cost V 6 bases and J 7 bases, with 12 bases left between them. The clonotype was recovered from a man between 18 and 35 years old in good health. Some clones in this sample may be carry-over from other donors' samples. V and J are TRBV20-1 and TRBJ1-2; D is uncertain. The specimen sequenced was naive CD4+ T cells from PBMCs. Subset reported: CD45RA+ positively selected. The CDR3 spells CSARKGGGYTF. In DNA, the CDR3 is TGCAGTGCGAGAAAGGGAGGTGGCTACACCTTC.